The 5 T cell receptor beta chains reported below all come from one sample, sequenced in a study of early T cells in non-severe SARS-CoV-2 infection. In TCRdb, the 5' RACE reads were re-called with MiXCR into one record per CDR3 protein. The data hold 38,000 or so distinct CDR3 sequences, with roughly 4.4% observed a single time. Sequencing used whole blood. These receptors all come from an adult who was a healthcare worker with PCR-confirmed SARS-CoV-2 infection or an uninfected control (not recorded which).

This clonotype was counted between two and nine times. The genes are TRBV29-1 and TRBJ1-2; TRBD1 aligns across 7 bases. From germline, CDR1 is SQVTM and CDR2 ANQGSEA. This CDR3 has 12 residues. V gave up 7 bases and J gave up 4 bases; unmatched junction bases: 6. CDR3 coding DNA: TGCAGCGGTGGACAGGCCGGCTATGGCTACACCTTC. Translation gives CSGGQAGYGYTF.

The sample holds a few counts of this clonotype. The rearrangement uses TRBV19 and TRBJ2-1; D remains ambiguous. The germline gives CDR1 LNHDA, CDR2 SQIVND (reference sequence). The V and J ends lost 0 bases and 6 bases respectively, with 0 bases between them. This CDR3 region has 11 residues. CDR3 sequence: CASSIDNEQFF. In DNA, the CDR3 is TGTGCCAGTAGTATAGACAATGAGCAGTTCTTC.

This clonotype was counted ten times or more. The CDR3 region is CASSYSTTRGWNTEAFF. The CDR3 nucleotides are TGTGCCAGCAGTTACTCGACGACTAGGGGATGGAACACTGAAGCTTTCTTT. The chain joins TRBV6-5 to TRBJ1-1; the D gene is possibly TRBD1 (5 bases). The CDR3 loop spans 17 amino acids. With 0 bases removed from V and 1 base from J, the gap between germline ends came to 15 bases. Germline V gives CDR1 MNHEY, CDR2 SVGAGI.

This clonotype has a handful of counts. The rearrangement joins TRBV28 to TRBJ2-5; 9 bases align to TRBD2. Germline V gene sequence: CDR1 MDHEN, CDR2 SYDVKM. V lost 4 bases, J lost 7 bases, and 10 bases stayed unmatched. This CDR3 has 15 residues. Here the CDR3 reads CASSSLRSGGSTQYF. CDR3 DNA sequence: TGTGCCAGCAGTTCCCTGAGGAGCGGGGGGTCGACCCAGTACTTC.

This clonotype was counted ten times or more. This chain uses TRBV7-9 with TRBJ1-1, with D unresolved. The V gene lost 2 bases and the J gene lost 3 bases, with 7 bases spanning the gap. The CDR3 is 13 residues long. Germline assignment: CDR1 SEHNR and CDR2 FQNEAQ (reference sequence). CDR3 sequence (DNA): TGTGCCAGCAGCTTACAGCGGGACACTGAAGCTTTCTTT. Its translation: CASSLQRDTEAFF.